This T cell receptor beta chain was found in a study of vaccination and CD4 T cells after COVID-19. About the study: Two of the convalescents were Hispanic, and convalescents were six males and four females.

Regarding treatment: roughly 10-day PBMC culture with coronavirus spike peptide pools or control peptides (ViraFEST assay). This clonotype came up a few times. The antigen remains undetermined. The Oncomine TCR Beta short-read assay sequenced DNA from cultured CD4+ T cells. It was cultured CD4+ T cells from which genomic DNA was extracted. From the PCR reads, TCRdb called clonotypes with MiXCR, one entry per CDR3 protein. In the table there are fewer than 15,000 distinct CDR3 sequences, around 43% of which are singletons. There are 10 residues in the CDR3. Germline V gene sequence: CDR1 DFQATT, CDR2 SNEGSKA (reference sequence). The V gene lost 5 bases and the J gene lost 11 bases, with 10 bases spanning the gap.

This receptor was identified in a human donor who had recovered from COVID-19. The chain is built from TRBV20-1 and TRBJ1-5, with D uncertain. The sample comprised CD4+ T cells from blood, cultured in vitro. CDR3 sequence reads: CSARTGTQHF. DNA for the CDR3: TGCAGTGCTCGGACCGGGACCCAGCATTTT.